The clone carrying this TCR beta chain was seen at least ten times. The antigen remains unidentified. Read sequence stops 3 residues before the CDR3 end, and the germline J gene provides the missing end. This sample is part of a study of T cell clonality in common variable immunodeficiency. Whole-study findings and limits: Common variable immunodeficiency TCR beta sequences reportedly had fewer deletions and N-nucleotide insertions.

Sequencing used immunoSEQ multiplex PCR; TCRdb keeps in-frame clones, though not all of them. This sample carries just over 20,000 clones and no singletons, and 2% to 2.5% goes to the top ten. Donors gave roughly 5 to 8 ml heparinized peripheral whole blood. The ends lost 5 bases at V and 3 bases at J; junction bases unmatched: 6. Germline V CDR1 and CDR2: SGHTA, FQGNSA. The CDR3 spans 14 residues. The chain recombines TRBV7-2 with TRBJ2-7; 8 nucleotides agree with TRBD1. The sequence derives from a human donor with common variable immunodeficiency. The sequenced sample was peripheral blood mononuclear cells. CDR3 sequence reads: CASSPTGALYEQYF. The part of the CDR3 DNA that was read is TGTGCCAGCAGCCCGACAGGGGCCCTCTACGAG.